Below, 3 T cell receptor beta chains from the same sample are listed, as sequenced in a study of T cell repertoires in cytomegalovirus infection. These receptors have no known antigen. TCRdb analysed the reads with MiXCR anew, one entry per CDR3 protein. The repertoire includes 800,000 to 950,000 distinct CDR3 sequences, approximately 32% of them detected once, and roughly 12% sits in the top ten. The input for sequencing was cultured CD8+ T cells from PBMCs, taken from culture after CMV antigen stimulation. The receptors originated from a human donor in good health (CMV status not recorded). Some clones in this sample may be carry-over from other donors' samples.

The V and J genes are TRBV10-3 and TRBJ2-6, with unresolved D. The length of the CDR3 is 15 residues. Germline V CDR1 and CDR2: ENHRY, SYGVKD. Deletions cut 6 bases from V and 0 bases from J, with 9 bases between. CDR3 sequence: CAISKEYSGANVLTF. CDR3 sequence (DNA): TGTGCCATCAGCAAGGAGTACTCTGGGGCCAACGTCCTGACTTTC.

This clonotype was seen many times. J is TRBJ2-5 and V is TRBV7-2; TRBD1 might be the D (6 bases). The CDR3 runs to 16 residues. V lost 5 bases to trimming and J lost 3 bases, with 19 bases between them. Germline V gene lookup returns CDR1 SGHTA and CDR2 FQGNSA. CDR3 sequence reads: CASSQRMGAGKETQYF. CDR3 in DNA: TGTGCCAGCAGCCAGAGAATGGGGGCTGGTAAAGAGACCCAGTACTTC.

This clonotype has at least ten counts. This chain connects TRBV7-6 to TRBJ2-3, with 8 bases matching TRBD1. This CDR3 has 16 amino acids. V dropped 4 bases and J dropped 3; count of bases not matched to a gene: 9. In germline, CDR1 is SGHVS, CDR2 FNYEAQ. The CDR3 coding sequence is TGTGCCAGCAGCTACGGACCAGGGGGCGGGACAGATACGCAGTATTTT. This codes for CASSYGPGGGTDTQYF.